This TCR beta chain was retrieved from a study of blood T cell repertoires in COVID-19. Looking at the study overall: Samples taken during acute and convalescent COVID-19 were collected in the United States, Italy and Spain. The analysed material was cDNA or gDNA that came from T cells, B-cell-depleted T cells, or PBMCs.

With 3 bases clipped from V and 4 bases from J, the junction kept 2 bases outside the gene matches. CDR3 length equals 13 residues. Germline CDR1 reads MNHEY; CDR2 reads SMNVEV (reference sequence). Original handling: Estimation of nucleated cell counts was performed using reference gene primer amplification. The repertoire was sequenced with immunoSEQ multiplex PCR; TCRdb's copy has only in-frame clones and lacks some. V, J and clone size reflect that table, while D and trimming were determined from the DNA. The data hold hundreds of thousands of clones, with 70% to 90% observed a single time. Patients of the Seattle cohort, enrolled during active infection, were followed longitudinally.

The source of this sequence is a man in his late teens or twenties with COVID-19, enrolled during active disease. Source material: peripheral blood. The chain has TRBV27 and TRBJ2-7; 8 bases align to TRBD1. CDR3: CASSLTGEYEQYF. The CDR3 DNA sequence: TGTGCCAGCAGTTTGACAGGGGAGTACGAGCAGTACTTC.